A single sample gave rise to the 8 T cell receptor beta chains below, sequenced in a study of T cells after yellow fever vaccination. TCRdb processed the 5' RACE reads anew with MiXCR; each CDR3 protein has one entry. The sample lists around 330,000 distinct CDR3 sequences, 3% to 4.5% occurring once. Sequenced material: PBMCs, taken on the day of the yellow fever booster vaccination. Every receptor here comes from a man aged 18 to 35 who received the YFV17D yellow fever vaccine.

This clonotype has at least ten counts. This chain uses TRBV20-1 with TRBJ2-7; the D gene is possibly TRBD2 (5 bases). CDR1 DFQATT and CDR2 SNEGSKA come from the germline V gene (reference sequence). The CDR3 extends over 15 amino acids. V was pared by 1 base and J by 0 bases, with 13 bases between. CDR3 sequence (DNA): TGCAGTGCTAGAGTTGCAGGACTTCGCTCCTACGAGCAGTACGTC. Translation gives CSARVAGLRSYEQYV.

In this sample, this clonotype turned up many times. The CDR3 sequence is CASTSYRDRVEQYF. The CDR3 bases are TGTGCCAGCACCTCGTACCGGGACAGGGTCGAGCAGTACTTC. The V and J genes are TRBV6-2 or TRBV6-3 and TRBJ2-7; 9 bases are a match to TRBD1. The junction had 10 bases not matched to a gene; V was cut back by 7 bases and J by 6 bases. Germline lookup yields CDR1 MNHEY and CDR2 SVGEGT. The CDR3 is made up of 14 amino acids.

This clonotype was found a few times. J is TRBJ1-2 and V is TRBV2; D uncertain. Germline V gives CDR1 SNHLY, CDR2 FYNNEI. The V and J ends lost 3 bases and 3 bases respectively, with 11 bases between them. The CDR3 totals 14 residues. The chain's CDR3 is CASSEGGSHYGYTF. The CDR3 nucleotides are TGTGCCAGCAGTGAGGGCGGCTCACACTATGGCTACACCTTC.

In nucleotides, the CDR3 is TGTGCCAGCAGTTCCCCTAATTACAGGGGCAATTCACCCCTCCACTTT. Translating gives CASSSPNYRGNSPLHF. The chain couples TRBV27 to TRBJ1-6; 7 nucleotides align to TRBD1. This CDR3 spans 16 amino acids. V was clipped by 4 bases and J by 7 bases; unmatched bases: 10. CDR1 and CDR2 from the germline V gene are MNHEY and SMNVEV (reference sequence).

This clonotype was counted only a few times. The rearrangement joins TRBV6-2 or TRBV6-3 to TRBJ1-1; D unresolved. Trimming removed 8 bases at V and 3 bases at J, with 1 base between. Germline loops: CDR1 MNHEY, CDR2 SVGEGT. The CDR3 has 9 amino acids. CDR3: CASYTEAFF. Written as DNA, the CDR3 is TGTGCCAGCTACACTGAAGCTTTCTTT.

This clonotype was picked up many times. The chain joins TRBV18 to TRBJ2-4; D perhaps matches TRBD1 (5 bases). V was cut by 0 bases and J by 8 bases, with 11 bases left in between. The CDR3 is made up of 14 amino acids. Germline CDR1 KGHSH, CDR2 LQKENI. The CDR3: CASSPPGEGDIQYF. CDR3 nucleotides: TGTGCCAGCTCACCACCGGGTGAAGGGGACATTCAGTACTTC.

This clonotype appeared many times. J is TRBJ2-5 and V is TRBV21-1; TRBD1 was called by the table and not checked on the DNA. TRBV21-1 is termed a pseudogene. There are 15 residues in the CDR3. CDR3 amino acids: CASSKSGGPKETQYF. The CDR3 DNA reads as TGTGCCAGCAGCAAGAGCGGGGGGCCGAAAGAGACCCAGTACTTC.

This clonotype was recorded many times. V is TRBV5-4 and J is TRBJ2-1; no clear D gene. V was trimmed by 5 bases and J by 7 bases, leaving 10 bases between them. The germline CDR1 and CDR2 sequences are SGHNT and YYREEE (reference sequence). The CDR3 is 12 residues long. CDR3: CASSPTGNEQFF. The DNA of the CDR3 is TGTGCCAGCAGTCCAACTGGGAATGAGCAGTTCTTC.